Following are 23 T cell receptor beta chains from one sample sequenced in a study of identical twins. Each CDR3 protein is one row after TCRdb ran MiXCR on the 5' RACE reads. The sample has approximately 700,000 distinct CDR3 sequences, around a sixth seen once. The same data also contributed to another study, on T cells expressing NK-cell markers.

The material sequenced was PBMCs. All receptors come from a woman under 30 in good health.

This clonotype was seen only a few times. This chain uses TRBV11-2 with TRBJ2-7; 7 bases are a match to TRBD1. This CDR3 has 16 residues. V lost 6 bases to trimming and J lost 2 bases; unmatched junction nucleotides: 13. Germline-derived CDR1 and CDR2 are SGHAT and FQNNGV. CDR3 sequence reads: CASRWDSGTDAYEQYF. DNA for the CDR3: TGTGCCAGCAGGTGGGATTCCGGGACAGACGCCTACGAGCAGTACTTC.

CDR3 amino acids: CASSYFRWASGGAVYNEQFF. CDR3 coding DNA: TGTGCCAGCTCCTACTTCCGGTGGGCTAGCGGGGGGGCCGTCTACAATGAGCAGTTCTTC. The genes are TRBV18 and TRBJ2-1; 12 bases agree with TRBD2. The CDR3 contains 20 residues. CDR1 KGHSH and CDR2 LQKENI come from the germline V gene. The V and J ends lost 6 bases and 3 bases, in that order; junction bases with no gene match: 18.

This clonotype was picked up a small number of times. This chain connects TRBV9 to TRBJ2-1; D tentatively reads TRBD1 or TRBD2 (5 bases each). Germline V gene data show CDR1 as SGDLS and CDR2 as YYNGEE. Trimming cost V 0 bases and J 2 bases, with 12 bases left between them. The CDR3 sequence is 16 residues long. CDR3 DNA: TGTGCCAGCAGCGTAGGTGGGACCCCAGCCTACAATGAGCAGTTCTTC. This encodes CASSVGGTPAYNEQFF. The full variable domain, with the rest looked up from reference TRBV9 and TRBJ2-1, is DSGVTQTPKHLITATGQRVTLRCSPRSGDLSVYWYQQSLDQGLQFLIQYYNGEERAKGNILERFSAQQFPDLHSELNLSSLELGDSALYFCASSVGGTPAYNEQFFGPGTRLTVL.

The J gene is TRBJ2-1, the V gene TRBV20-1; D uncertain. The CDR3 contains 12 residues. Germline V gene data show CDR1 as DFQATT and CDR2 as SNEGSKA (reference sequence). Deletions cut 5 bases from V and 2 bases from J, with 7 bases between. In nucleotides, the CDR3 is TGCAGTGCTTGGTCGGCCTACAATGAGCAGTTCTTC. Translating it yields CSAWSAYNEQFF.

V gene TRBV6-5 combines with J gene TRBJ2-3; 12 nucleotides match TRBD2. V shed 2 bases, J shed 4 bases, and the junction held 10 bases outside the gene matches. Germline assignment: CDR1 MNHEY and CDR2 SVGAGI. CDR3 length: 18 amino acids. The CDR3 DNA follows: TGTGCCAGCAGTTACGGTGCTGGGGGACTAGCGGGTGCAGATACGCAGTATTTT. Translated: CASSYGAGGLAGADTQYF.

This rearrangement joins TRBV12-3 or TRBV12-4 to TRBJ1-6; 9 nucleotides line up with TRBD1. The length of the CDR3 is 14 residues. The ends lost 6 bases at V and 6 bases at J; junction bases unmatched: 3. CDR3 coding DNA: TGTGCCAGCAGACAGGACAGGGGTAATTCACCCCTCCACTTT. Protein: CASRQDRGNSPLHF.

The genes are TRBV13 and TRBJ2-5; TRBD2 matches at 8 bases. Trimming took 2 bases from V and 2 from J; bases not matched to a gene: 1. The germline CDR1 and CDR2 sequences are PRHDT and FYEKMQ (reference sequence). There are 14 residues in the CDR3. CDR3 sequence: CASSLRGRQETQYF. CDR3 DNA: TGTGCCAGCAGCTTACGCGGGAGGCAAGAGACCCAGTACTTC.

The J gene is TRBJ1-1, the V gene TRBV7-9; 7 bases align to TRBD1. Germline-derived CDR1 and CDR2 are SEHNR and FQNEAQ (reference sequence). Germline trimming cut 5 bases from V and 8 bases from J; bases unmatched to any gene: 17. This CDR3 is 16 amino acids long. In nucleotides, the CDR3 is TGTGCCAGCAGCCCGCCGGGACAGTCGACAGTTGGAGAAGCTTTCTTT. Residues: CASSPPGQSTVGEAFF.

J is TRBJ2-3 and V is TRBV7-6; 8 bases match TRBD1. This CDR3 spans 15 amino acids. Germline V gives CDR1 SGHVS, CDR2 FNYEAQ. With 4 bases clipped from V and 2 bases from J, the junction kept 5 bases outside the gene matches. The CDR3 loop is CASSSTGAYTDTQYF. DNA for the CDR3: TGTGCCAGCAGCTCGACAGGGGCCTACACAGATACGCAGTATTTT. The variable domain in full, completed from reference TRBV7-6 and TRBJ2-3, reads GAGVSQSPRYKVTKRGQDVALRCDPISGHVSLYWYRQALGQGPEFLTYFNYEAQQDKSGLPNDRFSAERPEGSISTLTIQRTEQRDSAMYRCASSSTGAYTDTQYFGPGTRLTVL.

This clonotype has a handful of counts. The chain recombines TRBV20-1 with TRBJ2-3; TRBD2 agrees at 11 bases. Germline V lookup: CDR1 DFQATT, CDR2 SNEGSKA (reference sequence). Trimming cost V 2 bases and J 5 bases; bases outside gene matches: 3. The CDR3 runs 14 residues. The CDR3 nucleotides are TGCAGTGCTAGACTAGCGGGAGGTCGAGATACGCAGTATTTT. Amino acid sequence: CSARLAGGRDTQYF.

The CDR3 loop is CASSERWGNEQFF. For the CDR3, the DNA is TGTGCCAGCAGTGAAAGATGGGGAAATGAGCAGTTCTTC. The gene calls are TRBV25-1 and TRBJ2-1; D is unresolved. V lost 2 bases and J lost 7, with 9 bases in between. Germline loops: CDR1 MGHDK, CDR2 SYGVNS. CDR3 length: 13 amino acids. Combining the CDR3 with reference TRBV25-1 and TRBJ2-1 gives the whole variable domain EADIYQTPRYLVIGTGKKITLECSQTMGHDKMYWYQQDPGMELHLIHYSYGVNSTEKGDLSSESTVSRIRTEHFPLTLESARPSHTSQYLCASSERWGNEQFFGPGTRLTVL.

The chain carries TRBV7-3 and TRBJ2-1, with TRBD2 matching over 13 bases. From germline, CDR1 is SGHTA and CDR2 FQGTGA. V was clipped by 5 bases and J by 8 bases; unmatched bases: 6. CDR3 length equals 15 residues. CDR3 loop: CASSRGLAGTHEQFF. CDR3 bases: TGTGCCAGCAGCCGGGGACTAGCGGGGACGCATGAGCAGTTCTTC.

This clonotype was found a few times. The CDR3 here is CSGIAGGPDEQYF. For the CDR3, the DNA is TGCAGTGGTATAGCGGGAGGCCCTGACGAGCAGTACTTC. The chain uses TRBV20-1 and TRBJ2-7; the match to TRBD2 covers 10 bases. Losses at the gene ends were 7 bases for V and 5 bases for J; bases not matched to a gene: 8. Germline V CDR1 and CDR2: DFQATT, SNEGSKA (reference sequence). The CDR3 loop spans 13 amino acids.

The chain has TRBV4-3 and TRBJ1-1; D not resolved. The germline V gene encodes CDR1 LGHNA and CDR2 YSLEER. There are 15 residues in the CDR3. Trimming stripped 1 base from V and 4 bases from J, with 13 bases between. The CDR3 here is CASSQVIGVGTEAFF. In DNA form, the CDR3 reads TGCGCCAGCAGCCAAGTTATTGGGGTAGGCACTGAAGCTTTCTTT.

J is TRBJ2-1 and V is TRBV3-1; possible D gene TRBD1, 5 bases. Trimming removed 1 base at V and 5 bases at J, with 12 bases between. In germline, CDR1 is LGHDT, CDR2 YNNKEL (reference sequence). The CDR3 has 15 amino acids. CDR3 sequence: CASSQVFEDNNEQFF. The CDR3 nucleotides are TGTGCCAGCAGCCAAGTGTTTGAGGACAACAATGAGCAGTTCTTC.

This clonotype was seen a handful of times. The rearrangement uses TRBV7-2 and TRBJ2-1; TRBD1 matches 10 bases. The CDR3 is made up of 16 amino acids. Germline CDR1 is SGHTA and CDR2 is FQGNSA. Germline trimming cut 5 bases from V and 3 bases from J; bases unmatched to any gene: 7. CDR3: CASSPRQGAFYNEQFF. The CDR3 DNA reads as TGTGCCAGCAGCCCTAGACAGGGGGCTTTCTACAATGAGCAGTTCTTC.

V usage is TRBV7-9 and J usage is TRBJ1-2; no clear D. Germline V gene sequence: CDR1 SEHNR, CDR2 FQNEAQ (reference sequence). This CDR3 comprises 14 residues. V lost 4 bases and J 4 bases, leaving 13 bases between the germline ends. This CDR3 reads CASSSDRLPYGYTF. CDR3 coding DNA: TGTGCCAGCAGCTCGGACCGACTCCCCTATGGCTACACCTTC. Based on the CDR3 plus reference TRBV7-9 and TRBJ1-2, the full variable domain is DTGVSQNPRHKITKRGQNVTFRCDPISEHNRLYWYRQTLGQGPEFLTYFQNEAQLEKSRLLSDRFSAERPKGSFSTLEIQRTEQGDSAMYLCASSSDRLPYGYTFGSGTRLTVV.

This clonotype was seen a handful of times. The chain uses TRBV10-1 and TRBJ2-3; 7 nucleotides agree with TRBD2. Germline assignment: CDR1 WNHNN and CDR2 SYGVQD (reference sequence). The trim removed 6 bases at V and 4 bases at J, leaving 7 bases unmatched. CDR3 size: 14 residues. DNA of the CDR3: TGCGCCAGCAGCGGGGCGGGGGTGGCAGATACGCAGTATTTT. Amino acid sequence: CASSGAGVADTQYF.

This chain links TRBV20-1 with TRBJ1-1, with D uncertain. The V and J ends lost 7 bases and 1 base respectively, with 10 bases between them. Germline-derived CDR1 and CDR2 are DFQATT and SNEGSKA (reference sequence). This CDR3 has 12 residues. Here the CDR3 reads CSGKQGNTEAFF. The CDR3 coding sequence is TGCAGTGGTAAACAAGGGAACACTGAAGCTTTCTTT.

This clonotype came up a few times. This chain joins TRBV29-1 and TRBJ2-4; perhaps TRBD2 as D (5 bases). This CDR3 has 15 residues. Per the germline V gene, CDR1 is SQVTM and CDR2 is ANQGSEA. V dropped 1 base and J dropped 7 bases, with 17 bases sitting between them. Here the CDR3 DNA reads TGCAGCGTTGAAGTGTCGGTCGAGGAGGAGAACATTCAGTACTTC. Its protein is CSVEVSVEEENIQYF. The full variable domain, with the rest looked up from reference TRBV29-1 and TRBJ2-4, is SAVISQKPSRDICQRGTSLTIQCQVDSQVTMMFWYRQQPGQSLTLIATANQGSEATYESGFVIDKFPISRPNLTFSTLTVSNMSPEDSSIYLCSVEVSVEEENIQYFGAGTRLSVL.

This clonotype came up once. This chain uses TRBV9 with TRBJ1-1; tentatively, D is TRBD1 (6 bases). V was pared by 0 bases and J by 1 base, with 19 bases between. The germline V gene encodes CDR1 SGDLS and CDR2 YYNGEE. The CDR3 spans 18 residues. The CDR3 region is CASSVASRPGHPNTEAFF. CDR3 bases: TGTGCCAGCAGCGTAGCGAGCAGACCGGGACACCCGAACACTGAAGCTTTCTTT.

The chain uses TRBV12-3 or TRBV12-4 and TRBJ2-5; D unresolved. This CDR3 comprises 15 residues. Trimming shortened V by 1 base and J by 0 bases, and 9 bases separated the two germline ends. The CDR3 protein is CASSLDINDQETQYF. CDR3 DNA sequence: TGTGCCAGCAGTTTAGACATCAACGACCAAGAGACCCAGTACTTC.

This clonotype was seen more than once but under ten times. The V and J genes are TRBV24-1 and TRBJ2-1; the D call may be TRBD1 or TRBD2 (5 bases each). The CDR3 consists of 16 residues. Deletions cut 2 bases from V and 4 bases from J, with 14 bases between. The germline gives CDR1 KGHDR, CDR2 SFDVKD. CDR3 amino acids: CATSDSTGGLYNEQFF. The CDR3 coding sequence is TGTGCCACCAGTGATTCAACAGGAGGTTTGTACAATGAGCAGTTCTTC.